The 14 T cell receptor beta chains reported below all come from one sample, sequenced in a study of response to subunit inactivated influenza vaccine. A single record per CDR3 protein comes from TCRdb applying MiXCR to the RT-PCR reads. The sample consists of 450,000 to 600,000 distinct CDR3 sequences, less than 8% of them appearing once. The specimen was PBMCs from blood, collected less than 30 months after vaccination. The receptors were gathered from a man between 45 and 75 years old who received an inactivated influenza vaccine.

This clonotype was observed many times. The gene calls are TRBV7-2 and TRBJ2-5; 7 nucleotides agree with TRBD1. The CDR3 contains 14 residues. The V gene's germline CDR1 is SGHTA and CDR2 FQGNSA. The V gene end was trimmed by 2 bases and the J gene end by 6 bases; junction bases not matched to a gene: 6. The CDR3 nucleotides read TGTGCCAGCAGCTTAATGCACAGGGGACAGACCCAGTACTTC. Protein product: CASSLMHRGQTQYF.

This clonotype was observed at least ten times. The chain joins TRBV11-2 to TRBJ2-2; 8 bases map to TRBD1. CDR3 length: 16 amino acids. The trim removed 4 bases at V and 4 bases at J, leaving 8 bases unmatched. Germline V gives CDR1 SGHAT, CDR2 FQNNGV. CDR3 coding DNA: TGTGCCAGCAGCTCCATCCGGGACAGGCTCACCGGGGAGCTGTTTTTT. It specifies CASSSIRDRLTGELFF.

On this clonotype: In this CDR3 the conserved last residue, phenylalanine or tryptophan, is missing, so a read error is likely. The chain recombines TRBV4-2 with TRBJ1-4; 8 nucleotides agree with TRBD1. There are 14 residues in the CDR3. Trimming at V came to 7 bases and at J to 3 bases, leaving 4 bases not matched to a gene. From germline, CDR1 is LGHNA and CDR2 YNFKEQ. The CDR3 coding sequence is TGTGCCAGCAACCCGGGACAGGCTAATGAAAAACTGTTTTCT. It specifies CASNPGQANEKLFS.

V and J are TRBV19 and TRBJ2-3; a weak D match, TRBD2 (5 bases). Germline V gene lookup returns CDR1 LNHDA and CDR2 SQIVND (reference sequence). The CDR3 consists of 16 residues. The V end was cut by 10 bases, the J end by 0 bases, with 20 bases between. CDR3 sequence reads: CATSWRSSASTDTQYF. In nucleotides, the CDR3 is TGTGCCACCTCGTGGAGGAGTTCCGCTAGCACAGATACGCAGTATTTT.

The sample holds a few counts of this clonotype. The chain uses TRBV28 and TRBJ2-4; a possible D gene is TRBD1 (5 bases). The CDR3 covers 16 residues. Germline-derived CDR1 and CDR2 are MDHEN and SYDVKM. Deletions cut 7 bases from V and 0 bases from J, with 16 bases between. The CDR3 DNA is TGTGCCAGCACCTCTAGGGGCCAGCTAGCCAAAAACATTCAGTACTTC. This sequence encodes CASTSRGQLAKNIQYF.

This chain connects TRBV6-2 or TRBV6-3 to TRBJ2-5, with a weak D call TRBD1 (6 bases). Germline V gives CDR1 MNHEY, CDR2 SVGEGT. The CDR3 spans 15 residues. V was clipped by 4 bases and J by 5 bases, with 17 bases between them. The CDR3 DNA reads as TGTGCCAGCAGTTCGGAACAGGGTATCCCCGAGACCCAGTACTTC. It codes for CASSSEQGIPETQYF.

The chain carries TRBV9 and TRBJ2-1; TRBD2 aligns across 8 bases. This CDR3 is 15 amino acids long. The germline CDR1 and CDR2 sequences are SGDLS and YYNGEE. With V trimmed by 2 bases and J by 7 bases, 8 bases remained unmatched. CDR3 sequence: CASSVDGRADNEQFF. The CDR3 DNA reads as TGTGCCAGCAGCGTCGACGGGAGGGCCGATAATGAGCAGTTCTTC.

In its sample, this clonotype was seen a few times. CDR3 coding DNA: TGTGCCAGCAACCCTAGCGGGGGGGCCGACAATGAGCAGTTCTTC. It codes for CASNPSGGADNEQFF. The chain is built from TRBV4-2 and TRBJ2-1, with 12 bases fitting TRBD2. V was pared by 7 bases and J by 5 bases, with 6 bases of the junction left unmatched. CDR1 is LGHNA and CDR2 is YNFKEQ in the germline V gene. The CDR3 runs to 15 residues.

The rearrangement links TRBV29-1 to TRBJ2-3, with 11 bases fitting TRBD2. CDR1 and CDR2 (germline): SQVTM, ANQGSEA. V trimming: 3 bases; J trimming: 8 bases; junction bases outside the gene matches: 16. The CDR3 contains 17 residues. The CDR3 loop reads CSVDGLSSGGPPSTQYF. As DNA, the CDR3 is TGCAGCGTTGATGGGTTGTCTAGCGGGGGGCCACCGAGTACGCAGTATTTT.

The rearrangement joins TRBV29-1 to TRBJ1-2; D unclear. This CDR3 contains 13 residues. Trimming stripped 0 bases from V and 0 bases from J, with 5 bases between. Per the germline V gene, CDR1 is SQVTM and CDR2 is ANQGSEA. CDR3 region: CSVEENPNYGYTF. Written as DNA, the CDR3 is TGCAGCGTTGAAGAGAATCCTAACTATGGCTACACCTTC.

This clonotype occurred a few times. One junction end disagrees with the germline gene, perhaps due to a read error. The chain couples TRBV4-1 to TRBJ1-2; the D gene is possibly TRBD1 (6 bases). CDR1 and CDR2 from the germline V gene are MGHRA and YSYEKL. CDR3 length: 13 amino acids. CDR3 loop: CASSQDLGQPFAF. In DNA, the CDR3 is TGCGCCAGCAGCCAAGATTTAGGACAGCCCTTCGCCTTC.

This clonotype has a handful of counts. The gene calls are TRBV9 and TRBJ1-3; no clear D gene. The germline V gene has CDR1 SGDLS and CDR2 YYNGEE. CDR3 length: 15 amino acids. Deletions cut 4 bases from V and 0 bases from J, with 11 bases between. CDR3 sequence (DNA): TGTGCCAGCAGCCCGTGGGCCCTCTCTGGAAACACCATATATTTT. This translates into CASSPWALSGNTIYF. The full variable domain, in which reference TRBV9 and TRBJ1-3 provide the parts outside the CDR3, is DSGVTQTPKHLITATGQRVTLRCSPRSGDLSVYWYQQSLDQGLQFLIQYYNGEERAKGNILERFSAQQFPDLHSELNLSSLELGDSALYFCASSPWALSGNTIYFGEGSWLTVV.

In its sample, this clonotype was seen a few times. This chain links TRBV6-1 with TRBJ2-7; TRBD2 might be the D (6 bases). Trimming removed 4 bases from V and 0 bases from J, with 13 bases in between. This CDR3 comprises 15 residues. The germline CDR1 and CDR2 sequences are MNHNS and SASEGT. The CDR3 loop is CASSARVSGSYEQYF. CDR3 in DNA: TGTGCCAGCAGTGCCCGGGTTAGCGGCTCCTACGAGCAGTACTTC.

This clonotype showed up just a few times. The V and J genes are TRBV6-2 or TRBV6-3 and TRBJ2-7, with 14 bases lining up with TRBD2. CDR3 length: 21 amino acids. The V gene end was trimmed by 3 bases and the J gene end by 2 bases; junction bases not matched to a gene: 18. The germline V gene encodes CDR1 MNHEY and CDR2 SVGEGT. In DNA form, the CDR3 reads TGTGCCAGCAGTTATAGCTTCGGGACTAGCGGGAGTTATGGAGATCCCTACGAGCAGTACTTC. Its translation is CASSYSFGTSGSYGDPYEQYF.